This TCR beta chain was sequenced during a study of T cells in Graves' hyperthyroidism and ophthalmopathy. TCR beta CDR3 regions were amplified from RNA transcripts. Initially, a first-round RT-PCR of the TCR CDR3 employed the HTBI primer set. TCRdb re-called the multiplex PCR reads with MiXCR, one entry per CDR3 protein. The data contain around 50,000 distinct CDR3 sequences, roughly 50% of them singletons. The CDR3 length is 14 residues. Per the germline V gene, CDR1 is SEHNR and CDR2 is FQNEAQ (reference sequence). V dropped 1 base and J dropped 12 bases, with 16 bases sitting between them. The chain employs TRBV7-9 and TRBJ2-1; no reliable D call. The sequenced sample consisted of blood. The receptor's source is a woman between 50 and 59 years old with Graves' ophthalmopathy. The CDR3 protein is CASSLDGFVDTQFF. The CDR3, as DNA: TGTGCCAGCAGCTTAGATGGTTTTGTGGATACGCAGTTCTTC.